This is a list of T cell receptor beta chains from one sample in a study of early T cells in non-severe SARS-CoV-2 infection. TCRdb used MiXCR to reprocess the 5' RACE reads, holding one entry per CDR3 protein. The sample records tens of thousands of distinct CDR3 sequences, about an eighth being singletons. The specimen was whole blood, collected at baseline. These receptors were obtained from an adult who was a healthcare worker with PCR-confirmed SARS-CoV-2 infection or an uninfected control (not recorded which). Both conserved end residues are trimmed from each CDR3. D genes are given only for firm matches. Clone size is shown for a subset of rows, as once, few, many or a class of expanded clone.

d_gene: -
abundance: once
v_gene: TRBV6-2/TRBV6-3
CDR3aa: ASSYQRGNIQY

d_gene: TRBD1
abundance: once
v_gene: TRBV29-1
CDR3aa: SVVHLGTGGINEQY

d_gene: TRBD1
abundance: -
v_gene: TRBV7-8
CDR3aa: ASSSNRGSGANVLT

d_gene: TRBD2
abundance: -
v_gene: TRBV12-3/TRBV12-4
CDR3aa: ASSQTSGEGNEQF

d_gene: -
abundance: many
v_gene: TRBV5-6
CDR3aa: ASSPTVVGGGGYT

d_gene: -
abundance: few
v_gene: TRBV20-1
CDR3aa: SARTGSETQY

d_gene: -
abundance: many
v_gene: TRBV19
CDR3aa: ASSMGWGDLSSEQF

d_gene: -
abundance: -
v_gene: TRBV15
CDR3aa: ATSRDGLALGGDTQY

d_gene: -
abundance: few
v_gene: TRBV30
CDR3aa: AWGVGGDEQY

d_gene: -
abundance: -
v_gene: TRBV29-1
CDR3aa: SVAAGTDTQY

d_gene: -
abundance: once
v_gene: TRBV12-3/TRBV12-4
CDR3aa: ASSFHRGAGTYEQF

d_gene: -
abundance: -
v_gene: TRBV5-5
CDR3aa: ASSLELHYNYGYT

d_gene: TRBD1
abundance: -
v_gene: TRBV9
CDR3aa: ASSVVGTVEAF

d_gene: -
abundance: -
v_gene: TRBV6-5
CDR3aa: ASSSRWDINEKLF

d_gene: TRBD2
abundance: many
v_gene: TRBV7-9
CDR3aa: ASSLQTSGGSRTGELF